Shown below are 5 T cell receptor beta chains from a single sample sequenced in a study of Graves' ophthalmopathy and Graves' hyperthyroidism. The authors amplified TCR beta CDR3 regions from RNA transcripts. RT-PCR with HTBI primers came first, then second-round multiplex PCR. Via MiXCR, TCRdb re-called the multiplex PCR reads, giving one row per CDR3 protein. The table lists roughly 380,000 distinct CDR3 sequences, 15% to 17% of them singletons. Specimen: peripheral blood. Receptor source: a woman aged 18-29 years with stable Graves' hyperthyroidism.

This clonotype was recorded only once. The genes are TRBV12-3 or TRBV12-4 and TRBJ2-7; 7 bases line up with TRBD1. This CDR3 is built from 11 residues. V gave up 3 bases and J gave up 10 bases; unmatched junction bases: 3. The CDR3 nucleotides read TGTGCCAGCAGTTTTCAGGGGGATCAGTACTTC. Translation: CASSFQGDQYF.

This clonotype was seen repeatedly, ten times or more. The chain joins TRBV11-2 to TRBJ1-2, with 9 bases fitting TRBD1. The CDR3 consists of 17 residues. V shed 1 base, J shed 0 bases, and the junction held 6 bases outside the gene matches. Germline CDR1 SGHAT, CDR2 FQNNGV. CDR3 DNA: TGTGCCAGCAGCTTAGGGGACAGGGCCAACGCTAACTATGGCTACACCTTC. Translated, it gives CASSLGDRANANYGYTF.

This clonotype showed up many times. The V call is TRBV7-3, the J call TRBJ1-1, with TRBD1 matching over 8 bases. The trim removed 1 base at V and 5 bases at J, leaving 9 bases unmatched. The CDR3 contains 16 residues. Germline V gene lookup returns CDR1 SGHTA and CDR2 FQGTGA. In nucleotides, the CDR3 is TGTGCCAGCAGCTTAAGAGGGACAGGAGGGGGTACTGAAGCTTTCTTT. Translating it yields CASSLRGTGGGTEAFF.

This clonotype was seen ten or more times. The chain is built from TRBV29-1 and TRBJ1-3, with D possibly matching TRBD1 (6 bases). V dropped 4 bases and J dropped 4 bases, with 17 bases sitting between them. This CDR3 has 15 amino acids. Germline values: CDR1 SQVTM, CDR2 ANQGSEA. The chain's CDR3 is CSVGIPQGSGNTIYF. The CDR3 nucleotides are TGCAGCGTTGGGATCCCACAGGGAAGCGGAAACACCATATATTTT.

This chain uses TRBV20-1 with TRBJ1-1; D gene unclear. The germline V gene encodes CDR1 DFQATT and CDR2 SNEGSKA (reference sequence). The CDR3 is made up of 10 amino acids. Trimming cost V 8 bases and J 6 bases, with 10 bases left between them. This chain's CDR3 is CSLREAEAFF. CDR3 coding DNA: TGCAGTCTGAGGGAGGCTGAAGCTTTCTTT.